This TCR beta chain was found in a study of shared clonotypes between healthy human individuals. TCRdb keeps only in-frame clones here, not all; method: immunoSEQ multiplex PCR. The table has a few million clones, roughly nine tenths seen once; the top ten hold around 0.14%. In its sample, this clone was seen a few times. Its antigen is as yet unknown. The V gene lost 2 bases and the J gene lost 7 bases, with 15 bases spanning the gap. Germline lookup yields CDR1 GTSNPN and CDR2 SVGIG (reference sequence). The length of the CDR3 is 14 residues. Study-level points and caveats: The four-donor shared clonotypes exceeded non-shared clonotypes in generation probability, with non-shared ones scoring lower.

The chain has TRBV30 and TRBJ1-5, with D tentatively TRBD1 (5 bases). The sequenced material came from naive CD4+ T cells sorted from blood. Subset noted: CD45RA+ positively selected. The origin of this receptor is a man aged 18 to 30 in good health. The CDR3 bases are TGTGCCTGGAGTCGGGGCTGGGGGGACCAGCCCCAGCATTTT. This codes for CAWSRGWGDQPQHF. Looking up the rest from reference TRBV30 and TRBJ1-5 gives the full variable domain: SQTIHQWPATLVQPVGSPLSLECTVEGTSNPNLYWYRQAAGRGLQLLFYSVGIGQISSEVPQNLSASRPQDRQFILSSKKLLLSDSGFYLCAWSRGWGDQPQHFGDGTRLSIL.